Shown below are 23 T cell receptor beta chains from a single sample sequenced in a study of T cell changes during pregnancy in multiple sclerosis (dated by TCRdb to about 2019). Library generation was performed with the immunoSEQ multiplex PCR assay. TCRdb took over this immuneACCESS table, retaining in-frame rearrangements with V and J assigned. Such tables are incomplete; in checked studies, under half of the missing clones stem from an unresolved V gene, and the remainder is unexplained. Within this sample are some 60,000 clones, with roughly 90% of them counted one time only. 0.8% to 1% of the sample is in the top ten clones. The sequences come from peripheral blood, collected before pregnancy. These receptors all stem from a female donor with multiple sclerosis, enrolled in a pregnancy study.

This rearrangement joins TRBV14 to TRBJ2-1; TRBD2 agrees at 9 bases. The CDR3 totals 15 residues. V trimming: 1 base; J trimming: 10 bases; junction bases outside the gene matches: 8. Germline CDR1 reads SGHDN; CDR2 reads FVKESK. This CDR3 reads CASSQVAGGPYEQFF. The DNA for the CDR3 is TGTGCCAGCAGCCAAGTGGCGGGGGGGCCATACGAGCAGTTCTTC.

This clone appeared once. The V call is TRBV2, the J call TRBJ2-3; a weak D match, TRBD1 (6 bases). Germline V gives CDR1 SNHLY, CDR2 FYNNEI. Trimming shortened V by 8 bases and J by 0 bases, and 21 bases separated the two germline ends. This CDR3 contains 17 residues. The CDR3 DNA sequence: TGTGCCAGCTGGGGGCCGGGTTCCGTTCAAAGCACAGATACGCAGTATTTT. Its translation: CASWGPGSVQSTDTQYF.

The genes are TRBV5-8 and TRBJ2-7, with 8 bases matching TRBD1. The V gene end was trimmed by 1 base and the J gene end by 5 bases; junction bases not matched to a gene: 5. The CDR3 length is 14 residues. Looked up from germline, CDR1 is SGHTS and CDR2 is YDEGEE. The chain's CDR3 is CASSLWQGQDEQYF. DNA of the CDR3: TGTGCCAGCAGCTTGTGGCAGGGACAGGACGAGCAGTACTTC.

The J gene is TRBJ2-3, the V gene TRBV5-6; no clear D gene. The CDR3 is 13 residues long. The ends were cut back, 2 bases at V and 9 bases at J, with 13 bases in the middle. Germline values: CDR1 SGHDT, CDR2 YYEEEE. The CDR3: CASSFRFSPTQYF. The CDR3 nucleotides are TGTGCCAGCAGCTTCAGGTTTTCTCCAACGCAGTATTTT.

The chain couples TRBV6-4 to TRBJ2-2; the D gene is possibly TRBD1 (6 bases). CDR3 size: 16 residues. V was pared by 5 bases and J by 0 bases, with 13 bases between. Germline CDR1 reads MRHNA; CDR2 reads SNTAGT. The DNA of the CDR3 is TGTGCCAGCAGTAGCTATCGGGACACGAACACCGGGGAGCTGTTTTTT. Amino acids: CASSSYRDTNTGELFF.

This chain links TRBV7-8 with TRBJ1-2, with D tentatively TRBD1 (6 bases). The V gene's germline CDR1 is SGHVS and CDR2 FQNEAQ. The CDR3 is 15 amino acids. With 5 bases removed from V and 3 bases from J, the gap between germline ends came to 16 bases. The chain's CDR3 is CASSLLSGADYGYTF. CDR3 sequence (DNA): TGTGCCAGCAGCCTCTTGTCAGGGGCGGACTATGGCTACACCTTC.

This clone was detected only once. The rearrangement links TRBV7-2 to TRBJ2-1; 7 bases are shared with TRBD2. The CDR3 loop spans 15 amino acids. Germline assignment: CDR1 SGHTA and CDR2 FQGNSA. V lost 1 base and J lost 8; bases outside the gene matches: 8. CDR3 residues: CASSLGGGSLDEQFF. In DNA, the CDR3 is TGTGCCAGCAGCTTAGGGGGAGGGTCCCTTGATGAGCAGTTCTTC.

The genes are TRBV5-1 and TRBJ1-1; no firm D call. Looked up from germline, CDR1 is SGHRS and CDR2 is YFSETQ. V lost 5 bases and J 3 bases, leaving 5 bases between the germline ends. The CDR3 runs to 11 residues. CDR3 loop: CASRRDTEAFF. The CDR3 DNA is TGCGCCAGCAGACGGGACACTGAAGCTTTCTTT.

J is TRBJ2-5 and V is TRBV2; TRBD1 aligns across 7 bases. After removal of 6 bases from V and 4 bases from J, the junction contained 8 bases not matched to a gene. This CDR3 region has 14 residues. Per germline, CDR1 SNHLY and CDR2 FYNNEI. CDR3 bases: TGTGCCAGCAGCCCACGGGACAGTTCAGAGACCCAGTACTTC. As protein: CASSPRDSSETQYF.

CDR3 protein: CASSVAGGYTTEAFF. The CDR3, as DNA: TGTGCCAGCAGCGTTGCAGGGGGGTACACCACTGAAGCTTTCTTT. V gene TRBV9 combines with J gene TRBJ1-1; TRBD1 matches at 7 bases. V shed 2 bases, J shed 4 bases, and the junction held 8 bases outside the gene matches. Germline values: CDR1 SGDLS, CDR2 YYNGEE. CDR3 length equals 15 residues.

The rearrangement uses TRBV7-2 and TRBJ2-5; 10 nucleotides align to TRBD2. The V and J ends lost 5 bases and 2 bases, in that order; junction bases with no gene match: 8. Looked up from germline, CDR1 is SGHTA and CDR2 is FQGNSA. This CDR3 comprises 16 residues. The CDR3, as DNA: TGTGCCAGCAGCCCTCCGGGACTAGCGAGTCAAGAGACCCAGTACTTC. Protein: CASSPPGLASQETQYF.

V gene TRBV5-4 combines with J gene TRBJ1-2, with D unclear. Trimming took 4 bases from V and 3 from J, leaving 16 bases between them. CDR3 length equals 15 residues. In germline, CDR1 is SGHNT, CDR2 YYREEE (reference sequence). The CDR3 is CASSLMRPGDYGYTF. The CDR3 DNA reads TGTGCCAGCAGCCTGATGCGGCCCGGGGACTATGGCTACACCTTC.

The chain links TRBV30 to TRBJ1-2, with D possibly TRBD1 on 5 matching bases. Trimming took 1 base from V and 7 from J, leaving 10 bases between them. Germline CDR1 is GTSNPN and CDR2 is SVGIG (reference sequence). The CDR3 has 12 amino acids. CDR3: CAWSAIRGGYTF. Written as DNA, the CDR3 is TGTGCCTGGAGTGCAATAAGGGGTGGCTACACCTTC.

The chain carries TRBV6-6 and TRBJ1-3; maybe TRBD1 (6 bases). The germline gives CDR1 MNHNY, CDR2 SVGAGI (reference sequence). The CDR3 runs to 14 residues. Deletions cut 5 bases from V and 0 bases from J, with 8 bases between. DNA of the CDR3: TGTGCCAGCAGTCTAGGGGGCTCTGGAAACACCATATATTTT. Translated: CASSLGGSGNTIYF.

The chain uses TRBV11-1 and TRBJ2-1, with D maybe TRBD2 (6 bases). The ends were cut back, 3 bases at V and 4 bases at J, with 13 bases in the middle. This CDR3 region has 15 residues. Germline loops: CDR1 SGHAT, CDR2 FQDESV (reference sequence). The CDR3 region has the DNA TGTGCCAGCAGCTTGCGGGATTTCGTTTACAATGAGCAGTTCTTC. It specifies CASSLRDFVYNEQFF.

V is TRBV6-1 and J is TRBJ1-5, with TRBD1 as a possible D gene (5 bases). CDR1 is MNHNS, CDR2 SASEGT, per germline. The CDR3 covers 19 residues. Trimming left V 0 bases short and J 3 bases short, with 21 bases between. In DNA, the CDR3 is TGTGCCAGCAGTGAAGCGTCCCGCGGCAGGGTGATCGTCAATCAGCCCCAGCATTTT. Its translation: CASSEASRGRVIVNQPQHF.

The chain recombines TRBV5-4 with TRBJ2-5, with 11 bases aligning to TRBD2. The CDR3 consists of 17 residues. The V gene end was trimmed by 4 bases and the J gene end by 4 bases; junction bases not matched to a gene: 12. Germline lookup yields CDR1 SGHNT and CDR2 YYREEE (reference sequence). The DNA of the CDR3 is TGTGCCAGCAGCGGCCGCCAGGTAGCGGGGGGGGCAGAGACCCAGTACTTC. Residues: CASSGRQVAGGAETQYF.

V and J are TRBV7-9 and TRBJ1-1; no definite D call. CDR1 and CDR2 (germline): SEHNR, FQNEAQ (reference sequence). V dropped 6 bases and J dropped 0 bases, with 17 bases sitting between them. The CDR3 is made up of 16 amino acids. The CDR3 loop is CASRYNPGTMNTEAFF. For the CDR3, the DNA is TGTGCCAGCAGATATAATCCGGGAACCATGAACACTGAAGCTTTCTTT.

The V call is TRBV30, the J call TRBJ1-5; D unclear. This CDR3 contains 13 residues. V lost 4 bases to trimming and J lost 1 base, with 8 bases between them. CDR1 is GTSNPN, CDR2 SVGIG, per germline (reference sequence). The CDR3 DNA reads TGTGCCTGGACCCTCGAGAGCAATCAGCCCCAGCATTTT. As protein: CAWTLESNQPQHF.

In this sample, this clone turned up once. The gene calls are TRBV7-2 and TRBJ1-2, with 8 bases identical to TRBD1. The CDR3 covers 18 residues. CDR1 is SGHTA, CDR2 FQGNSA, per germline. V lost 0 bases, J lost 5 bases, and 14 bases stayed unmatched. For the CDR3, the DNA is TGTGCCAGCAGCTTAGCTTGGCAGGGGGGAGACAGGGGATATGGCTACACCTTC. Protein: CASSLAWQGGDRGYGYTF.

This rearrangement joins TRBV9 to TRBJ2-1; possibly TRBD1 for D (6 bases). The CDR3 sequence is 16 residues long. The V end lost 4 bases, the J end lost 3 bases, and 17 bases lay between the germline ends. Germline CDR1 is SGDLS and CDR2 is YYNGEE. The CDR3 bases are TGTGCCAGCAGCCCAGACTCCGGGACAAGCTACAATGAGCAGTTCTTC. Protein: CASSPDSGTSYNEQFF.

This rearrangement joins TRBV7-9 to TRBJ1-5, with D perhaps matching TRBD1 (6 bases). The CDR3 length is 18 residues. Trimming took off 4 bases at V and 2 bases at J, with 21 bases between the two ends. Germline V gene lookup returns CDR1 SEHNR and CDR2 FQNEAQ (reference sequence). The CDR3 bases are TGTGCCAGCAGCTCTACCGAGGGGGGGGTAAGGGGCAATCAGCCCCAGCATTTT. Its protein is CASSSTEGGVRGNQPQHF.

The chain uses TRBV21-1 and TRBJ1-2; TRBD1, the table's D call, was not compared with the DNA. TRBV21-1 is marked as a pseudogene. This CDR3 region has 18 residues. The CDR3 here is CASSQIWDSVGVNYGYTF. The CDR3 nucleotides read TGTGCCAGCAGCCAAATATGGGACAGCGTCGGGGTCAACTATGGCTACACCTTC.